A selection of T cell receptor beta chains follows, all from one sample in a study of T cells expressing NK-cell markers. TCRdb re-called the 5' RACE reads; every CDR3 protein appears as one record, without DNA. This sample contains fewer than 40,000 distinct CDR3 sequences. The sequenced material came from blood T cells: a sorted CD56 or NKG2C T cell subset, CD4+ or CD8+ T cells, or bulk PBMC T cells (not recorded which). The receptors were gathered from a woman between 18 and 75 years old in good health. CDR3s include the opening cysteine and the closing phenylalanine or tryptophan. Part of the rows lack a size; the others show once, few, many or a class for expanded clones.

size	length	V	J	CDR3
.	15	TRBV27	TRBJ2-7	CASRGLAGGPDEQYF
.	15	TRBV12-3/TRBV12-4	TRBJ2-7	CASSLGAGLLYEQYF
.	15	TRBV27	TRBJ2-1	CASSPLTGGGGEQFF
.	15	TRBV3-1	TRBJ1-4	CASSPRTGPNEKLFF
.	17	TRBV5-1	TRBJ2-7	CASSFGPTGVSVYEQYF
.	14	TRBV5-1	TRBJ2-7	CASSYDTAPGEQYF
.	12	TRBV12-3/TRBV12-4	TRBJ1-1	CASSLGSTEAFF
.	14	TRBV2	TRBJ2-7	CASSEGRAGDEQYF
.	17	TRBV7-6	TRBJ2-2	CASSPGGRTSGSGELFF
.	17	TRBV9	TRBJ2-5	CASSPPHATGKSETQYF
.	15	TRBV5-1	TRBJ1-2	CASSLEGTIGNGYTF
.	14	TRBV12-3/TRBV12-4	TRBJ2-7	CASSPSGSTNEQYF
.	11	TRBV12-3/TRBV12-4	TRBJ2-7	CASRLSYEQYF
.	14	TRBV9	TRBJ1-1	CASSATGRSTEAFF
.	14	TRBV5-1	TRBJ2-3	CASSLGGSTDTQYF
.	21	TRBV4-1	TRBJ2-4	CASSQVMDLAPLSIAKNIQYF
.	16	TRBV13	TRBJ2-1	CASSLVLAGEYNEQFF
.	15	TRBV4-2	TRBJ2-1	CASSQVAGGPDEQFF
.	15	TRBV20-1	TRBJ2-5	CSASPVGGYQETQYF
.	14	TRBV7-6	TRBJ2-2	CASSAGLNTGELFF
.	16	TRBV9	TRBJ2-3	CASSPGTLPSTDTQYF
.	16	TRBV11-2	TRBJ2-5	CASSPPSGGDQETQYF
.	13	TRBV6-1	TRBJ2-3	CASGLAERDTQYF
.	18	TRBV4-1	TRBJ2-2	CASSIDRLQGLISGELFF
.	19	TRBV7-9	TRBJ2-7	CASSTLEASGGSKTYEQYF
.	15	TRBV12-3/TRBV12-4	TRBJ2-1	CASTPSDYGYNEQFF
medium-sized	15	TRBV12-3/TRBV12-4	TRBJ1-5	CASSLGGNLDEAQHF
.	16	TRBV9	TRBJ2-1	CASSANRGGSYNEQFF
.	16	TRBV4-2	TRBJ2-1	CASSQKLAGGADEQFF
.	13	TRBV12-3/TRBV12-4	TRBJ1-2	CASSLSADYGYTF
.	17	TRBV27	TRBJ2-2	CASRLLAGYANTGELFF
.	16	TRBV11-2	TRBJ2-1	CASSLGLSPFYNEQFF
.	14	TRBV12-3/TRBV12-4	TRBJ1-2	CASSPTGDNYGYTF
.	15	TRBV11-2	TRBJ2-1	CASSLAGDTYNEQFF
.	18	TRBV6-5	TRBJ2-5	CASSYGTSGGGYEETQYF
.	16	TRBV28	TRBJ2-1	CASSLRPGQGFNEQFF
.	16	TRBV27	TRBJ2-7	CASSLLGSGGAYEQYF
.	14	TRBV5-1	TRBJ2-7	CASSSGQGGYEQYF
.	20	TRBV13	TRBJ2-3	CASSHVHPPAEANSTDTQYF
.	14	TRBV9	TRBJ1-4	CASSGGGSTEKLFF
.	15	TRBV12-3/TRBV12-4	TRBJ2-3	CASIQGGGSTDTQYF
.	16	TRBV7-8	TRBJ2-7	CASSLNPSGIFREQYF
.	12	TRBV25-1	TRBJ1-5	CASSGNNQPQHF